The 5 T cell receptor beta chains reported below all come from one sample, sequenced in a study of shared T cell receptors in the human thymus. Produced via immunoSEQ multiplex PCR; TCRdb's table is partial and in-frame only. The profile shows under 850,000 clones, 70% to 90% of them singletons. These data also featured in a second study, about human thymus T cells.

The sequencing input was thymocytes. Receptors originate from a boy in the first two years of life with a congenital heart defect.

The chain has TRBV7-9 and TRBJ2-7; D unresolved. V lost 6 bases and J lost 6, with 12 bases in between. This CDR3 has 12 residues. Germline V gene data show CDR1 as SEHNR and CDR2 as FQNEAQ (reference sequence). CDR3 DNA: TGTGCCAGCAGTTTGGCCCCCCCCGAGCAGTACTTC. This codes for CASSLAPPEQYF.

The J gene is TRBJ1-1, the V gene TRBV5-1, with 8 bases lining up with TRBD1. Germline CDR1 reads SGHRS; CDR2 reads YFSETQ. The CDR3 runs to 19 residues. V lost 1 base, J lost 3 bases, and 17 bases stayed unmatched. CDR3 region: CASSLLRRTGIFGYTEAFF. The CDR3 region has the DNA TGCGCCAGCAGCTTGTTAAGGCGGACAGGGATCTTTGGTTACACTGAAGCTTTCTTT.

The gene calls are TRBV12-5 and TRBJ1-2; D uncertain. The CDR3 extends over 14 amino acids. Germline CDR1 and CDR2: LGHNT and FRNRAP. The ends were cut back, 0 bases at V and 2 bases at J, with 7 bases in the middle. CDR3 coding DNA: TGTGCTAGTGGTTTGGTAAATCCGAACTATGGCTACACCTTC. Translated, it gives CASGLVNPNYGYTF.

V and J are TRBV30 and TRBJ2-7; a weak D match, TRBD2 (6 bases). Deletions cut 1 base from V and 5 bases from J, with 24 bases between. Per the germline V gene, CDR1 is GTSNPN and CDR2 is SVGIG (reference sequence). This CDR3 spans 17 amino acids. The CDR3: CAWSAIGGTLVFDEQYF. CDR3 in DNA: TGTGCCTGGAGTGCGATTGGCGGGACCCTCGTTTTCGACGAGCAGTACTTC.

This clone has only one observation. The chain is built from TRBV28 and TRBJ1-4; TRBD1 matches at 7 bases. Germline assignment: CDR1 MDHEN and CDR2 SYDVKM. With V trimmed by 7 bases and J by 5 bases, 13 bases remained unmatched. The CDR3 is 16 amino acids. This CDR3 is CASTTSATGPNEKLFF. Written as DNA, the CDR3 is TGTGCCAGCACCACCTCGGCGACAGGGCCAAATGAAAAACTGTTTTTT.